This T cell receptor (beta chain) was sequenced in a study of tumor and adjacent non-tumor tissue in lung cancer. CDR3 length equals 16 residues. The V gene's germline CDR1 is MNHNY and CDR2 SVGAGI (reference sequence). Trimming took 10 bases from V and 3 from J; bases not matched to a gene: 15. Regarding this clonotype: Likely a read error: the CDR3 ends without its conserved phenylalanine or tryptophan.

The template was RNA from unsorted bulk tissue. The normal lung tissue was taken more than 3 cm from the tumor edge. The library came from three nested PCR rounds adapted from ARM-PCR protocols. TCRdb reprocessed the multiplex PCR reads with MiXCR, giving one entry per CDR3 protein. Of more than 60,000 distinct CDR3 sequences listed, more than 75% are singletons. The clonotype was recovered from a man aged 55 to 69 with non-small cell lung cancer. This chain links TRBV6-6 with TRBJ2-7; 10 bases are shared with TRBD1. Sequenced input: distant non-tumor lung tissue. CDR3 coding DNA: TGTGCCATCAATTCTCCCAATGACAGGGGGCTCTACGAGCAGTACCTC. Translating gives CAINSPNDRGLYEQYL.